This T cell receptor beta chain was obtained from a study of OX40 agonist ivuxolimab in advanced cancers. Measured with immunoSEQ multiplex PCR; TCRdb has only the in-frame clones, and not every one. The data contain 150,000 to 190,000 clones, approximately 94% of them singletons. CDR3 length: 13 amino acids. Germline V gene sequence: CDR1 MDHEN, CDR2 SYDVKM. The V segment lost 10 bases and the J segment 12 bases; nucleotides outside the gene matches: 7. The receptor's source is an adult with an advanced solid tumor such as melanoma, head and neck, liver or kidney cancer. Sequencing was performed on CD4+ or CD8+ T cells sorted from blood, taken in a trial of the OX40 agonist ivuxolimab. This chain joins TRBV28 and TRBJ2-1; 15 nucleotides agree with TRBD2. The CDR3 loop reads CAIRTSGRAVQFF. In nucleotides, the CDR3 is TGTGCCATCCGGACTAGCGGGAGGGCCGTGCAGTTCTTC.